This T cell receptor (beta chain) originates from a study of blood T cell repertoires in COVID-19. Study overall: T cells, B-cell-depleted T cells, or PBMCs supplied cDNA or gDNA.

TCRdb keeps only in-frame clones here, not all; method: immunoSEQ multiplex PCR. This table has about 220,000 clones, 85% to 90% appearing once. V was clipped by 5 bases and J by 1 base, with 8 bases between them. Germline V CDR1 and CDR2: SQVTM, ANQGSEA. The CDR3 sequence is 12 residues long. The sequenced sample consisted of PBMCs or T cells enriched from blood (not recorded which). The origin of this receptor is a woman under 30 in a cohort exposed to, infected with or recovered from COVID-19 (not recorded which). The chain uses TRBV29-1 and TRBJ1-1; possibly TRBD1 for D (5 bases). The CDR3 DNA reads as TGCAGCGTTTGGGGGGGGAACACTGAAGCTTTCTTT. This codes for CSVWGGNTEAFF.